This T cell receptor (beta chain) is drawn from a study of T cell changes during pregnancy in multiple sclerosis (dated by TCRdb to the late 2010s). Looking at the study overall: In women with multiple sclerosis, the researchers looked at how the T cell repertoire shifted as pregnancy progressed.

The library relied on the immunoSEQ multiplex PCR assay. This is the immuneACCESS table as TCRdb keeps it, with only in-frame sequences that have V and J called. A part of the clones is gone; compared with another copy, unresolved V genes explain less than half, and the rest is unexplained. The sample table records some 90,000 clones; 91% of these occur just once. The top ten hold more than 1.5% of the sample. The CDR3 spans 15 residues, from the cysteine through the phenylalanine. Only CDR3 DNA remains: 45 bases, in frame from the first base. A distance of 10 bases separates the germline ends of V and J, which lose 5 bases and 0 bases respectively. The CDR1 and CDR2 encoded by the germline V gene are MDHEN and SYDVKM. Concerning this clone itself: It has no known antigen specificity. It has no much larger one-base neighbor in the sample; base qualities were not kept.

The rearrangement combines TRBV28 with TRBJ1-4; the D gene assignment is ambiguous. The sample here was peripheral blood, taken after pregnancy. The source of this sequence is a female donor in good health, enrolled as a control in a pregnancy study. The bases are TGTGCCAGCAGTCTCGGAGGAGCAACTAATGAAAAACTGTTTTTT. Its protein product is CASSLGGATNEKLFF. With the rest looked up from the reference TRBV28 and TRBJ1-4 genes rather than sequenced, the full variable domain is DVKVTQSSRYLVKRTGEKVFLECVQDMDHENMFWYRQDPGLGLRLIYFSYDVKMKEKGDIPEGYSVSREKKERFSLILESASTNQTSMYLCASSLGGATNEKLFFGSGTQLSVL.